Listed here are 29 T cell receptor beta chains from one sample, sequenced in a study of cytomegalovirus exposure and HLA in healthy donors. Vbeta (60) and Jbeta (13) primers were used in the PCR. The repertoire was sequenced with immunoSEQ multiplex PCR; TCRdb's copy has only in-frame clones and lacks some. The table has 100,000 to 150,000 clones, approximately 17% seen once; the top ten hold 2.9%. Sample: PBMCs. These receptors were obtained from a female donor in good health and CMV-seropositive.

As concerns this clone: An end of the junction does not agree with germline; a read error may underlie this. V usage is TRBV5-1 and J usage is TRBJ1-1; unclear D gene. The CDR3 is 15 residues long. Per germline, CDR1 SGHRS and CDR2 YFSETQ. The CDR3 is CASSLEHRGSTEAFF. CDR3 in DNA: TGCGCCAGCAGTTTGGAGCACCGAGGGAGCACTGAAGCTTTCTTT.

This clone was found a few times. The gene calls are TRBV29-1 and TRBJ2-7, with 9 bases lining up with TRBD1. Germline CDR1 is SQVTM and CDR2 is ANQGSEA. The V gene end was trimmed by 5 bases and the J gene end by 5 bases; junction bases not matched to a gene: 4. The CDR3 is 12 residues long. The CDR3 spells CSVPGQGNEQYF. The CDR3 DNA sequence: TGCAGCGTTCCCGGACAGGGGAACGAGCAGTACTTC.

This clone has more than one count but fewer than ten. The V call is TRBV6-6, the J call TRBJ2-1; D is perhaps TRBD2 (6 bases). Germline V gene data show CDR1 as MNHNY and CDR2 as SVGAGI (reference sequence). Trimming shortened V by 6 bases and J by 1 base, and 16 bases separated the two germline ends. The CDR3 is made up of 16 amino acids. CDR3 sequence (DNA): TGTGCCAGCAGCTTCAGACTAGACTTATCCTACAATGAGCAGTTCTTC. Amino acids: CASSFRLDLSYNEQFF.

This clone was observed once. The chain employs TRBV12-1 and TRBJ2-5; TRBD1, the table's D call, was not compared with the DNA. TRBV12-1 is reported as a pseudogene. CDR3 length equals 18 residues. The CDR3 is CASSFGGSRDRGVGTQYF. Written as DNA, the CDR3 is TGTGCCAGCAGCTTTGGGGGAAGCCGGGACAGGGGAGTTGGGACCCAGTACTTC.

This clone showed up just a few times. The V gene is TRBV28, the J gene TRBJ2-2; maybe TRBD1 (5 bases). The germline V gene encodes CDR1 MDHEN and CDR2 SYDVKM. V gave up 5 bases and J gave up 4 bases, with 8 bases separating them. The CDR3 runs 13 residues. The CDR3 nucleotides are TGTGCCAGCAGTGACAGAGCCACCGGGGAGCTGTTTTTT. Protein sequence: CASSDRATGELFF.

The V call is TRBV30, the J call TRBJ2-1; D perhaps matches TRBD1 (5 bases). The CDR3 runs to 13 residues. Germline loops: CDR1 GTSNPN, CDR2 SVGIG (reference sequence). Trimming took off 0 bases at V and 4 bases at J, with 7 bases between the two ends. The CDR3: CAWSVQAYNEQFF. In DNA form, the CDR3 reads TGTGCCTGGAGTGTACAGGCGTACAATGAGCAGTTCTTC.

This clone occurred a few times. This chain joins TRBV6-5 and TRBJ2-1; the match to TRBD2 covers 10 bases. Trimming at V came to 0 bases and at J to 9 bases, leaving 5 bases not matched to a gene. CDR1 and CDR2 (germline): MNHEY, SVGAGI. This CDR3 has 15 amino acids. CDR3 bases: TGTGCCAGCAGTTACTCCCTAGCGGGAGTTAGTGAGCAGTTCTTC. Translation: CASSYSLAGVSEQFF.

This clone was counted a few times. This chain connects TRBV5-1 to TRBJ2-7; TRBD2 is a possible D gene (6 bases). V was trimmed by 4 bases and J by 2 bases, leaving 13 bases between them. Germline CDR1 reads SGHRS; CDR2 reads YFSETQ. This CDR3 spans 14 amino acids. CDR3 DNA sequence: TGCGCCAGCAGCCCACGGGGGATAGCCTACGAGCAGTACTTC. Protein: CASSPRGIAYEQYF.

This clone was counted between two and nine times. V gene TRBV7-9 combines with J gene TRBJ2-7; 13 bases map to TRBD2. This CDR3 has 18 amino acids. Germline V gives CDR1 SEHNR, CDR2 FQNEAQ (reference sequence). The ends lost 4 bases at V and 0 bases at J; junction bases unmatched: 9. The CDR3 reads CASSSTPGLAGSSYEQYF. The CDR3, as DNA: TGTGCCAGCAGCTCTACACCGGGACTAGCGGGAAGCTCCTACGAGCAGTACTTC.

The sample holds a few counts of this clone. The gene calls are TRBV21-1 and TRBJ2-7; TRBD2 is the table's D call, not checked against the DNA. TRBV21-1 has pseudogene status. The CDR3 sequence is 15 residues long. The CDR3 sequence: CASSKEKRQSYEQYF. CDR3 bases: TGTGCCAGCAGCAAAGAAAAGCGCCAATCCTACGAGCAGTACTTC.

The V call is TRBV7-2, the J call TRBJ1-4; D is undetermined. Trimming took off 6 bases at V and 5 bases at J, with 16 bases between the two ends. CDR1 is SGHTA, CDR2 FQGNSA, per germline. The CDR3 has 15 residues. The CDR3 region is CASRLDGQRNEKLFF. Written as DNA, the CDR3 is TGTGCCAGCAGGTTGGACGGCCAGCGGAATGAAAAACTGTTTTTT.

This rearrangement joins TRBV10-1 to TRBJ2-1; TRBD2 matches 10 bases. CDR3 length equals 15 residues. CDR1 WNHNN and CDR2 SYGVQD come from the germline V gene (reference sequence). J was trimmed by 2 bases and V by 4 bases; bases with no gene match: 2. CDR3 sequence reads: CASSGTSGAYNEQFF. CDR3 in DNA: TGCGCCAGCAGTGGGACTAGCGGAGCCTACAATGAGCAGTTCTTC.

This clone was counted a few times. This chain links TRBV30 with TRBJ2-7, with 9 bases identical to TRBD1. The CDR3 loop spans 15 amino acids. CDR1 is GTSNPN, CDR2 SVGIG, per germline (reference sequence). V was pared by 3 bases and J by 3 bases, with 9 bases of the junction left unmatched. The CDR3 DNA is TGTGCCTGGAGCGCCCCGGACAGGGGTGTCTACGAGCAGTACTTC. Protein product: CAWSAPDRGVYEQYF.

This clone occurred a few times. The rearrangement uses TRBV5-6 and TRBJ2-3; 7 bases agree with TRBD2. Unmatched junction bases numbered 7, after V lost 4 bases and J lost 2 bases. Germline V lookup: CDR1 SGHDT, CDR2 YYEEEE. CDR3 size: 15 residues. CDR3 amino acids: CASSLGGRTTDTQYF. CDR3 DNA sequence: TGTGCCAGCAGCCTGGGCGGGAGAACCACAGATACGCAGTATTTT.

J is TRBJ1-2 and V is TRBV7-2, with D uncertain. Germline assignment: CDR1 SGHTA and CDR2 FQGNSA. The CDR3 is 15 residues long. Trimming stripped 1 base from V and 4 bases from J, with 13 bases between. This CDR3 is CASSLEVTGSYGYTF. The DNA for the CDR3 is TGTGCCAGCAGCTTAGAGGTCACGGGGTCCTATGGCTACACCTTC.

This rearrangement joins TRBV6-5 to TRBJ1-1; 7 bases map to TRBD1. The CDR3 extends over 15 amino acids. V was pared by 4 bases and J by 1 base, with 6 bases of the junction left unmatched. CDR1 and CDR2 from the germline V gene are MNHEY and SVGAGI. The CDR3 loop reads CASSLNRDRNTEAFF. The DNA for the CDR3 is TGTGCCAGCAGTTTAAACCGGGACAGGAACACTGAAGCTTTCTTT.

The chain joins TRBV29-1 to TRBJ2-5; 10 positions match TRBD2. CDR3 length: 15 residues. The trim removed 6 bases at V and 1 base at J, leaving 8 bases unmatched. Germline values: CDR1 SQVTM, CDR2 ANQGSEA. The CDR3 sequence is CSVRPSGRAQETQYF. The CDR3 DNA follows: TGCAGCGTCCGTCCCAGCGGGAGGGCCCAAGAGACCCAGTACTTC.

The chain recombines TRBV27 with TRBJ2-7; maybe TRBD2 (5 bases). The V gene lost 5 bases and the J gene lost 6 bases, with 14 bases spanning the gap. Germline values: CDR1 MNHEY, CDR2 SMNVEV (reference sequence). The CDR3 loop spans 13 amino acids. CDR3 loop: CASSRVSSSEQYF. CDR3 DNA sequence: TGTGCCAGCAGTCGGGTCTCTAGCTCCGAGCAGTACTTC.

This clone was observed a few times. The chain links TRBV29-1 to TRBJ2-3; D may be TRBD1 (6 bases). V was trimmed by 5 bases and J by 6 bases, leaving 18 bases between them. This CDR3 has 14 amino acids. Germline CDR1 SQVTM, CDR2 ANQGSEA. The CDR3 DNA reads TGCAGCGTTCTGGCTGCAGGGGAGCGTGATACGCAGTATTTT. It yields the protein CSVLAAGERDTQYF.

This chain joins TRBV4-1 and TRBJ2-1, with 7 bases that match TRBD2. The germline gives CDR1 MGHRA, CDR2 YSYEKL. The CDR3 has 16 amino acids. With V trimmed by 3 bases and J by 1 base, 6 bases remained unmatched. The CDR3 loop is CASSHHASGSYNEQFF. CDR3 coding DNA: TGCGCCAGCAGCCACCATGCTAGCGGATCCTACAATGAGCAGTTCTTC.

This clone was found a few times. CDR3 sequence (DNA): TGTGCCAGCAGTGAAGGGACAGCTCTCTCCTACGAGCAGTACTTC. As protein: CASSEGTALSYEQYF. The chain recombines TRBV6-1 with TRBJ2-7, with D maybe TRBD1 (6 bases). V gave up 1 base and J gave up 0 bases, with 10 bases separating them. The CDR3 runs to 15 residues. From germline, CDR1 is MNHNS and CDR2 SASEGT.

CDR3 DNA sequence: TGTGCCAGCAAAGTAGGACTAGCGGGAGGAGTTGAGCAGTTCTTC. This encodes CASKVGLAGGVEQFF. V gene TRBV28 combines with J gene TRBJ2-1; TRBD2 matches 14 bases. CDR3 length equals 15 residues. Looked up from germline, CDR1 is MDHEN and CDR2 is SYDVKM. The V segment lost 7 bases and the J segment 9 bases; nucleotides outside the gene matches: 8.

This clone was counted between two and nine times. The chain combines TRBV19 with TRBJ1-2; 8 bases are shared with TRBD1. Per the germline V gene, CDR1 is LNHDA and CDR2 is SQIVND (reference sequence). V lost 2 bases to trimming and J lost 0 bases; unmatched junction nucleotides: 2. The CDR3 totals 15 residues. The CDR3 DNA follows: TGTGCCAGTAGTATAATGGGACAGGCTAACTATGGCTACACCTTC. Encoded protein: CASSIMGQANYGYTF.

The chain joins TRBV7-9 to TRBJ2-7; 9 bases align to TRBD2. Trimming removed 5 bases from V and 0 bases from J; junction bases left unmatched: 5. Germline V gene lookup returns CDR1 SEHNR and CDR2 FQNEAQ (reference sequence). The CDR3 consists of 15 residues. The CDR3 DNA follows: TGTGCCAGCAGCACCTTAGCGGGGGACTCCTACGAGCAGTACTTC. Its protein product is CASSTLAGDSYEQYF.

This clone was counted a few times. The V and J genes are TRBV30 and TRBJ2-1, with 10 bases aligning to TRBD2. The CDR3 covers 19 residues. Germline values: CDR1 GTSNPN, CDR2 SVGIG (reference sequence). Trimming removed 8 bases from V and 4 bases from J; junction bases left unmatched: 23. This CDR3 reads CALKPSGLAGALKYNEQFF. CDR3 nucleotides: TGTGCCCTCAAACCCTCCGGGCTAGCGGGAGCCCTAAAATACAATGAGCAGTTCTTC.

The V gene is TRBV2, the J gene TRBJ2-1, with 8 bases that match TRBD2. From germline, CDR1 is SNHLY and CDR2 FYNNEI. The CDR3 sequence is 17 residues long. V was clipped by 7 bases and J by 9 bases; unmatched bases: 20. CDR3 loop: CASTQHSGTSGGLEQFF. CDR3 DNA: TGTGCCAGCACCCAACACTCCGGGACTAGTGGTGGGCTTGAGCAGTTCTTC.

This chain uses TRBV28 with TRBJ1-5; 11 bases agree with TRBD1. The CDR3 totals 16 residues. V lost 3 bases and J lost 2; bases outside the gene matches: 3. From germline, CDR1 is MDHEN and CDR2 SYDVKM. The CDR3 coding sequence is TGTGCCAGCAGTTTGGAGGGACAGGGGGGCAATCAGCCCCAGCATTTT. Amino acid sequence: CASSLEGQGGNQPQHF. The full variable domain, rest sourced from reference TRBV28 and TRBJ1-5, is DVKVTQSSRYLVKRTGEKVFLECVQDMDHENMFWYRQDPGLGLRLIYFSYDVKMKEKGDIPEGYSVSREKKERFSLILESASTNQTSMYLCASSLEGQGGNQPQHFGDGTRLSIL.

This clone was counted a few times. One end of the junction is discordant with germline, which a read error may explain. Written as DNA, the CDR3 is TGTGCCAGCAGTGTTGACAGGGGGACAGAGGCCCAGTACTTC. Translated, it gives CASSVDRGTEAQYF. This sequence joins TRBV25-1 and TRBJ2-5, with 9 bases aligning to TRBD1. The CDR3 runs 14 residues. Germline CDR1 reads MGHDK; CDR2 reads SYGVNS.

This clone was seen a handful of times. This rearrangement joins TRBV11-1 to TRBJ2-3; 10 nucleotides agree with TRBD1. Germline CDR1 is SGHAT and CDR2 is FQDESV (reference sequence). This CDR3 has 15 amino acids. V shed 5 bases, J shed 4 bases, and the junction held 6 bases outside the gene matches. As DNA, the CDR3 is TGTGCCAGCAGCCTCCGGGACAGGGGTGCAGATACGCAGTATTTT. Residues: CASSLRDRGADTQYF.